These 18 T cell receptor beta chains were all obtained from the same sample, sequenced in a study of CXCR3-negative and CXCR3-positive naive CD8 T cells. Study conclusions and caveats: For CXCR3-positive naive cells, TRB CDR3s were more hydrophobic than those of CXCR3-negative naive cells.

Researchers prepared the TRB cDNA libraries using 5' RACE with UMI labels. TCRdb reanalyzed the 5' RACE reads and collapses them to one entry per CDR3 protein, without DNA. The table for this sample gives about 150,000 distinct CDR3 sequences. What these receptors recognize is not known. The sequenced material came from naive CXCR3+ CD8+ T cells from blood. Described subset: CD45RO-CCR7+CD27+CD95- naive CD8+ T cells expressing CXCR3 (TNR3+). The receptor set was obtained from a human donor in good health. Some clones in this sample may be carry-over from other donors' samples.

V usage is TRBV12-3 or TRBV12-4 and J usage is TRBJ1-6; the TRBD1 assignment by TCRdb is unverifiable without DNA. The CDR3 consists of 16 residues. The CDR3 sequence: CASSPATGEYNSPLHF.

The chain links TRBV19 to TRBJ2-7; the TCRdb call, TRBD2, lacks DNA for checking. The length of the CDR3 is 14 residues. Germline V gives CDR1 LNHDA, CDR2 SQIVND (reference sequence). The CDR3 loop reads CASSIATRRNEQYF.

V and J are TRBV5-4 and TRBJ2-2; TCRdb proposes TRBD2, but this gene call is untestable without DNA. CDR3 size: 17 residues. Germline CDR1 reads SGHNT; CDR2 reads YYREEE (reference sequence). The CDR3 protein is CASSSGAGTSFPGELFF.

This chain links TRBV6-8 with TRBJ1-1; TCRdb reports TRBD1, a call that lacks DNA to check it against. CDR1 is MNHGY and CDR2 is SAAAGT in the germline V gene. The CDR3 spans 13 residues. The CDR3 sequence: CASGWTGSTEAFF.

The rearrangement links TRBV9 to TRBJ2-1; lacking DNA, the TRBD2 call made by TCRdb goes unchecked. The CDR3 is made up of 15 amino acids. Germline CDR1 and CDR2: SGDLS and YYNGEE. CDR3 amino acids: CASSVGAGFGNEQFF. The full variable domain, with the rest looked up from reference TRBV9 and TRBJ2-1, is DSGVTQTPKHLITATGQRVTLRCSPRSGDLSVYWYQQSLDQGLQFLIQYYNGEERAKGNILERFSAQQFPDLHSELNLSSLELGDSALYFCASSVGAGFGNEQFFGPGTRLTVL.

The V and J genes are TRBV7-9 and TRBJ2-5; TCRdb picks TRBD1, but there is no DNA to check that call. This CDR3 contains 15 residues. CDR1 and CDR2 from the germline V gene are SEHNR and FQNEAQ (reference sequence). CDR3 in amino acids: CASSPRDGRQETQYF.

This sequence joins TRBV20-1 and TRBJ2-1; there is no DNA to check the TCRdb D call of TRBD2. The CDR3 sequence is 14 residues long. The V gene's germline CDR1 is DFQATT and CDR2 SNEGSKA (reference sequence). CDR3 amino acids: CSEAAGGLSNEQFF.

The rearrangement uses TRBV28 and TRBJ2-2; TCRdb names TRBD1, which stays unverified in the absence of DNA. Germline V gives CDR1 MDHEN, CDR2 SYDVKM. This CDR3 region has 13 residues. This CDR3 is CASRTVNTGELFF.

The V call is TRBV7-3, the J call TRBJ2-1; TCRdb's D call, TRBD1, is unchecked because there is no DNA. Per germline, CDR1 SGHTA and CDR2 FQGTGA. CDR3 size: 14 residues. CDR3 protein: CASSIRDRSNEQFF.

The CDR3 protein is CASSFLEVQETQYF. The chain has TRBV5-1 and TRBJ2-5. This CDR3 has 14 amino acids. Germline-derived CDR1 and CDR2 are SGHRS and YFSETQ.

The chain couples TRBV2 to TRBJ2-3; the D gene TCRdb calls, TRBD2, cannot be checked with no DNA. The germline CDR1 and CDR2 sequences are SNHLY and FYNNEI. The CDR3 totals 15 residues. CDR3 loop: CASSPLARVTDTQYF.

The chain employs TRBV28 and TRBJ2-7; TCRdb gives TRBD1 as the D gene, but with no DNA this cannot be confirmed. The CDR3 contains 15 residues. Germline V gene data show CDR1 as MDHEN and CDR2 as SYDVKM. The CDR3 region is CASRGEGAADFEQYF.

This sequence joins TRBV29-1 and TRBJ2-2; TCRdb designates TRBD1, a call that cannot be tested without DNA. Germline V gene sequence: CDR1 SQVTM, CDR2 ANQGSEA. The CDR3 runs 11 residues. This chain's CDR3 is CSVNLWGELFF.

The rearrangement uses TRBV15 and TRBJ1-6; TCRdb's D gene call, TRBD1, goes unchecked for lack of DNA. The germline CDR1 and CDR2 sequences are LNHNV and YYDKDF (reference sequence). The CDR3 runs 14 residues. The CDR3 reads CATSRAGYQSPLHF.

This rearrangement joins TRBV12-3 or TRBV12-4 to TRBJ2-3. The CDR3 totals 13 residues. The CDR3 loop is CASSLTHTDTQYF.

The chain joins TRBV7-9 to TRBJ2-1; the TCRdb call, TRBD2, lacks DNA for checking. The CDR3 length is 15 residues. Per the germline V gene, CDR1 is SEHNR and CDR2 is FQNEAQ (reference sequence). This CDR3 reads CASSRSGRGNNEQFF. The full variable domain, in which reference TRBV7-9 and TRBJ2-1 provide the parts outside the CDR3, is DTGVSQNPRHKITKRGQNVTFRCDPISEHNRLYWYRQTLGQGPEFLTYFQNEAQLEKSRLLSDRFSAERPKGSFSTLEIQRTEQGDSAMYLCASSRSGRGNNEQFFGPGTRLTVL.

CDR3 residues: CASSESGPYNEQFF. This sequence joins TRBV19 and TRBJ2-1. This CDR3 region has 14 residues. The germline V gene has CDR1 LNHDA and CDR2 SQIVND (reference sequence).

This chain uses TRBV3-1 with TRBJ2-7; the D call of TRBD2 rests on TCRdb alone, since no DNA is present to check it. Germline lookup yields CDR1 LGHDT and CDR2 YNNKEL (reference sequence). The length of the CDR3 is 15 residues. This chain's CDR3 is CASSQGGLASYEQYF.